Presented here are 2 T cell receptor beta chains from one specimen sequenced in a study of molecular identifiers for immune sequencing clone quantification. TCRdb re-called the PCR reads with MiXCR, one entry per CDR3 protein. The sample lists some 96,000 distinct CDR3 sequences, roughly a quarter occurring once. The sample was naive CD8+ T cells from blood, with Jurkat cell RNA spiked in. Subset described: FACS-sorted CD8+CD4-CCR7+CD45RA+ naive T cells. The source of these receptors is a human donor in good health. Some libraries in this study had Jurkat cell RNA spiked in.

The rearrangement uses TRBV7-2 and TRBJ2-4; TRBD1 might be the D (6 bases). Trimming took off 5 bases at V and 5 bases at J, with 16 bases between the two ends. Per germline, CDR1 SGHTA and CDR2 FQGNSA. The CDR3 is 15 residues long. The CDR3 DNA reads TGTGCCAGCAGCAACCCACAGGGACCAGAAAACATTCAGTACTTC. It is translated as CASSNPQGPENIQYF.

This clonotype was seen at least ten times. The chain recombines TRBV28 with TRBJ2-7; 10 bases are a match to TRBD2. The CDR3 extends over 15 amino acids. Germline lookup yields CDR1 MDHEN and CDR2 SYDVKM. J was trimmed by 5 bases and V by 8 bases; bases with no gene match: 12. CDR3 DNA sequence: TGTGCCAGCCTCACGGGTCTAGCGGGAGCCAACGAGCAGTACTTC. Translation gives CASLTGLAGANEQYF.